This TCR beta chain appears in the sequencing data of a study of blood T cell repertoires in COVID-19. On the study more broadly: In each case, the material was cDNA or gDNA derived from T cells, B-cell-depleted T cells, or PBMCs.

The CDR3 consists of 11 residues. Per the germline V gene, CDR1 is SNHLY and CDR2 is FYNNEI. The V and J ends lost 6 bases and 13 bases respectively, with 12 bases between them. The protocol was immunoSEQ multiplex PCR, while the TCRdb copy is restricted to in-frame clones and leaves out a portion. The data contain 85,000 to 100,000 clones, about 78% of them singletons. The genes are TRBV2 and TRBJ1-4; no clear D. This TCR was recovered from a man between 45 and 60 years old who had recovered from COVID-19. Sequenced: peripheral blood. As DNA, the CDR3 is TGTGCCAGCAGGACGGGGTATACACTGTTTTTT. It codes for CASRTGYTLFF.